Detailed here is one TCR beta chain. The entry originates in a study of control samples from healthy donors and cancer patients. CDR3 length: 14 amino acids. CDR1 is SGHRS, CDR2 YFSETQ, per germline. V was pared by 7 bases and J by 8 bases, with 21 bases between. Assay: immunoSEQ multiplex PCR; the TCRdb copy retains only in-frame clones and omits some. This table holds 35,000 to 50,000 clones, approximately 89% found once. Sequences were obtained from PBMCs. The J gene is TRBJ1-2, the V gene TRBV5-1, with TRBD1 as a possible D gene (5 bases). The origin of this receptor is a woman aged 55-75 years with lung cancer. In nucleotides, the CDR3 is TGCGCCAGCGGGGGTTCGGGCAGAGGGCACGGCTACACCTTC. Translating gives CASGGSGRGHGYTF. The full variable domain, rest sourced from reference TRBV5-1 and TRBJ1-2, is KAGVTQTPRYLIKTRGQQVTLSCSPISGHRSVSWYQQTPGQGLQFLFEYFSETQRNKGNFPGRFSGRQFSNSRSEMNVSTLELGDSALYLCASGGSGRGHGYTFGSGTRLTVV.